The entry that follows covers one TCR beta chain sequence. Its specific antigen is unknown. It has no much larger one-base neighbor in the sample; base qualities were not kept. These data originate in a study of cytomegalovirus exposure and HLA in healthy donors (TCRdb year 2017). General notes on the study: According to an earlier analysis of around 600 of the donors, about 180 million T cells yielded 95 million to 140 million unique TCR beta sequences and more than 250 Gb of sequence data. Every discovery cohort repertoire had been produced on one sequencing platform. Typing coverage differed by locus: A, B, C, DRB1 and DQB1 were typed in roughly 620-640 donors, DQA1 in approximately 520, DPA1 in over 600, and DPB1 in around 490. An early release covering approximately 600 HLA-typed donors comprised 300 to 350 gigabases of sequencing data and 85 million or so unique TCR sequences. HLA typing covered class I and class II loci at four-digit resolution. The study profiled the T cell repertoires of around 700 subjects by immunosequencing and related them to cytomegalovirus serostatus. A separate validation cohort of 100 to 150 different subjects was used in addition to the roughly 620-subject first cohort. Of the 398 genotyped donors, around 81% fell in the genetic ancestry cluster associated with self-reported Caucasian donors. Roughly five DR-DQ haplotypes were treated as single units for association and clustering because of strong linkage in the cohort. Donor age, sex, ethnicity and CMV serostatus were collected together with the repertoire data. High-throughput TCR immunosequencing, statistical association of individual TCRs with disease status, and machine learning were combined to predict cytomegalovirus infection status. A later analysis re-analyzed previously published TCR beta repertoires from 600 to 850 donors and added high-resolution HLA genotyping to study TCR occurrence patterns. In the later analysis, no new phenotypic data were used to find candidate immune exposures; instead, reliance was placed on TCR beta sequences and their occurrence across donors. An earlier analysis of fewer than 750 of the donors used high-throughput TCR beta sequencing to judge whether each TCR beta V gene segment behaved as functional or pseudogenic. On average, roughly 250,000 unique TCR beta nucleotide sequences were sequenced per donor among some 420 genotyped donors of the cohort, with roughly 18% of those sequences being non-productive. A later genetic analysis used genome-wide SNP genotypes for about three fifths of the 666 donors, treating that subset as a discovery cohort. The aim of the study was to test whether cataloging public T cell receptors could identify signatures of past pathogen exposure.

V is pared back by 1 base and J by 3 bases, with 10 bases lying between the germline termini. The CDR3 measures 14 amino acids from cysteine to phenylalanine. The DNA shown is the 42-base CDR3, in frame from base 1. CDR1 and CDR2, looked up from the germline V gene, are SGHAT and FQNNGV. The cohort was made up of hundreds of healthy bone marrow donors. At the time of sampling, all cohort members were nominally healthy, though unrecorded immune exposures were likely present. The donor tested CMV seronegative and was one of the 352 seronegative cohort members. A peripheral blood sample was provided by each donor, and peripheral blood mononuclear cells were used for TCR beta sequencing. The Qiagen DNeasy Blood Extraction Kit was used to extract genomic DNA from the blood cell samples. The library was obtained by the immunoSEQ multiplex PCR assay. A mixture of 60 forward primers for TCR Vbeta segments and 13 reverse primers for TCR Jbeta segments was used in the multiplex PCR. The CDR3 region of rearranged TCR beta genes was amplified from genomic DNA with a multiplex PCR assay. The amplified TCR beta libraries were sequenced on the Illumina HiSeq System as 87-base-pair reads. For the original study's pipeline: In a later analysis, tens of millions of unique TCR beta chains were counted across the roughly 700 repertoires, and roughly 11 million of these chains were shared by at least two donors. To remove PCR and sequencing errors, raw reads were error-corrected and collapsed into unique sequences using a nearest-neighbor algorithm that merged closely related sequences. To assign V, D and J gene segments, CDR3 sequences were aligned to IMGT reference sequences. For a sequence to be retained, at least a six-nucleotide match to both a V gene segment and a J gene segment was required. Rearrangements were called productive when the CDR3 lacked stop codons and stayed in frame with V and J; all others were non-productive. CDR3 was defined according to IMGT convention as the region running from the second conserved V-encoded cysteine to the conserved J-encoded phenylalanine. In an earlier analysis of around 600 of the donors, sequences lacking an unambiguous match to a single V gene segment were excluded. In an earlier analysis of more than 500 of the donors, a V segment was called functional when productive rearrangements were above 56.7%, and segregating when the standard deviation between donors exceeded 5%. A statistical classification framework was built for diagnosing cytomegalovirus status from the catalog of TCR beta chain sequences. V and J gene assignment, in a later analysis, came from comparing TCR nucleotide sequences with IMGT/GENE-DB human TR gene sequences. A later analysis assigned CDR3 sequences and most-parsimonious VDJ recombination scenarios with the TCRdist pipeline. In a later analysis, each TCR beta chain was defined by its CDR3 amino acid sequence together with its V-gene family, and reads without a unique V-gene family were excluded. In a later analysis, approximately 590 highly shared, low-generation-probability nucleotide sequences were removed to address suspected cross-contamination and a sequencing artifact. For each public chain, a later analysis derived a clonal expansion index from normalized ranks of inferred template counts within each repertoire. In a later analysis, generation probabilities were computed using a VDJ recombination model fitted to out-of-frame rearrangements, and the results were checked against IGoR. In a later analysis, hypergeometric tests were used to score TCR-TCR, TCR-HLA and TCR-CMV co-occurrence, with a repertoire-size bias correction applied to TCR pairs. A later analysis estimated false discovery rates by permuting HLA or CMV assignments 20 times. In a later analysis, co-occurring TCRs were grouped with DBSCAN, and TCRdist sequence similarity was added when clustering was performed within HLA-allele-positive subsets. Co-occurrence clustering excluded repertoires with fewer than 30,000 or more than 120,000 public chains, plus five with anomalous nucleotide sharing. TCRdb carries this immuneACCESS record with in-frame sequences only. Its versions omit some clonotypes, under half of them owing to an unresolved V gene in the studies checked, with the rest unexplained. V and J calls and clone size follow that table, whereas D and trimming were derived from the DNA. The sample table lists 150,000 to 200,000 clones, roughly 82% of them with a count of one. The ten largest clones add up to about 1.5% of the sample.

On the study overall, not on this receptor specifically: According to a later analysis, TCR association rates differed among HLA loci, with DRB1 alleles showing the most associated TCRs and HLA-C alleles showing the fewest. Strong co-occurrence of HLA alleles, especially DR and DQ, made assigning TCR associations to individual alleles difficult. The cohort was sequenced for TCR beta chains only, and without alpha or paired-chain data the features that could be detected were limited. Presence/absence analyses assumed roughly uniform sequencing depth across donors, an assumption that may not hold. A later genetic analysis associated a missense DCLRE1C variant with V-gene and J-gene trimming of TCR beta chains, and an independent cohort replicated the association. According to a later analysis, most CMV-associated TCR beta chains appeared to be HLA-restricted, and the HLA associations seemed to be driven largely by CMV exposure. CMV serostatus was the only immune exposure information available for the cohort. Because HLA typing was unavailable for some donors at each locus, only the typed subset was used in association tests. Correlated functional status among segregating V segments might be attributable to linkage disequilibrium, but an unknown experimental factor could not be ruled out. According to a later genetic analysis, donors in an Asian-associated ancestry cluster had fewer N-insertions in productive TCRs than the roughly 660-donor mean. In a later analysis, some 18,000 TCR beta sequences were associated with specific HLA alleles at a false discovery rate of 0.05. An earlier analysis of approximately 570 of the donors showed that most TCR beta V segments appeared in productive rearrangements either about 87% or about 30% of the time, which broadly matched IMGT annotations. About 17 rarely observed V segments, including chromosome 9 orphons, were excluded from the earlier analysis of about 500 of the donors because counts were too low. A group of highly shared sequence variants was considered likely to be a technical artifact of the sequencing pipeline. A further reported finding was that TCR beta sequences accurately predicted the HLA-A and HLA-B alleles for most subjects in the first cohort. Most TCR sequences were seen in very few donors, while some public TCRs were found in many individuals. The classifier was reported to diagnose cytomegalovirus status with high specificity and sensitivity in both the original cohort and the validation cohort. Some IMGT-functional V segments, including TRBV6-2 and TRBV6-3, could not be told apart with the 87-base-pair reads, so those segments were excluded. According to a later analysis, parvovirus B19, influenza, CMV and Epstein-Barr virus appeared linked to several top co-occurrence clusters. In vitro tests confirmed that a few of the cytomegalovirus-associated TCR beta chains recognize cytomegalovirus antigens. A total of about 150 TCR beta chains were listed by the study as associated with cytomegalovirus. A later analysis found that HLA-associated TCR beta chains were more clonally expanded and had lower generation probabilities than equally common non-associated chains. According to the authors, the approach could potentially be generalized to other disease states and immunological phenotypes.

The clonotype was recovered from a middle-aged man in good health and CMV-seronegative. Input material: PBMCs. Recombination joined TRBV11-2 with TRBJ2-7, with the D segment identity uncertain. The sequenced DNA is TGTGCCAGCAGCTTAGGTAGTCCATACTACGAGCAGTACTTC. Translated, this gives CASSLGSPYYEQYF.